This T cell receptor (beta chain) derives from a study of CD8+ T cells in alopecia areata. Study-wide context: Treated patients were given oral tofacitinib, which was dosed at 5 to 10 mg twice daily.

This clone was counted only a few times. CDR1 is SGHNT, CDR2 YYREEE, per germline (reference sequence). This CDR3 spans 15 amino acids. Trimming removed 1 base from V and 0 bases from J, with 9 bases in between. Starting from PBMCs, sorting isolated CD4+ and CD8+ T cells. cDNA reverse transcribed from extracted RNA served as the sequencing template. Assay used: immunoSEQ multiplex PCR; TCRdb lists only in-frame clones, some missing. This table has 80,000 to 100,000 clones, less than 50% appearing once. V usage is TRBV5-4 and J usage is TRBJ2-3, with D unresolved. This TCR came from a human donor with alopecia areata. The sample comprised CD4+ T cells sorted from blood. CDR3 in DNA: TGTGCCAGCAGCTTGCGGCGAGTAAGCACAGATACGCAGTATTTT. Translating it yields CASSLRRVSTDTQYF.